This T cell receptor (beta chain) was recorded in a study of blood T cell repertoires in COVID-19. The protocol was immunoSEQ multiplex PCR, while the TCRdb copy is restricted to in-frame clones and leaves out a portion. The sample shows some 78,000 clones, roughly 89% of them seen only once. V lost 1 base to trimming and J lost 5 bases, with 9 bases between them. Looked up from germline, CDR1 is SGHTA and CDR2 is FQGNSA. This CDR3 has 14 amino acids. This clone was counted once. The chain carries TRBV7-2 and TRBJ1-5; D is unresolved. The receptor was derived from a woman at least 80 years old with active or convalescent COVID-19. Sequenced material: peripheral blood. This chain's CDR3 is CASSLDSLYQPQHF. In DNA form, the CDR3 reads TGTGCCAGCAGCTTAGACAGCCTTTATCAGCCCCAGCATTTT.